Included here is one T cell receptor beta chain sequence, with context. These data originate in a study of control samples from healthy donors and cancer patients. Sequencing was performed with immunoSEQ multiplex PCR; in TCRdb, only in-frame clones are kept and a portion is missing. The data include about 190,000 clones; the top ten clones carry 2% to 2.5%. Trimming cost V 1 base and J 6 bases, with 12 bases left between them. Germline CDR1 and CDR2: MNHNS and SASEGT. This CDR3 is built from 14 residues. This TCR derives from a woman aged 25 to 45 in good health. The specimen was blood. The rearrangement uses TRBV6-1 and TRBJ1-1, with a possible D match to TRBD1 (5 bases). This chain's CDR3 is CASSEGVGRSEAFF. In DNA, the CDR3 is TGTGCCAGCAGTGAAGGGGTGGGACGCTCTGAAGCTTTCTTT.